The rows below give T cell receptor beta chains drawn from one sample of a study of blood T cells in healthy people across ages. TCRdb re-called the 5' RACE reads with MiXCR, one entry per CDR3 protein. The table lists roughly 800,000 distinct CDR3 sequences, 55% to 75% of them singletons. The sample was blood. These receptors all stem from a man aged 25-40 years in good health. CDR3s include the opening cysteine and the closing phenylalanine or tryptophan. The D gene is left open where the match is weak. Some rows mark clone size as missing; the rest say once, few, many or name a class of expanded clone.

TGCAGTGCGGCCAGGTCCGGGTCTGATTCTGGGGCCAACGTCCTGACTTTC CSAARSGSDSGANVLTF TRBJ2-6 TRBV20-1 many -
TGTGCCAGCAGTTACTCCCCCGGGACTAGGGTCAATGAGCAGTTCTTC CASSYSPGTRVNEQFF TRBJ2-1 TRBV6-6 - TRBD2
TGCGCCAGCAGCACATTACCGGGACAGGGAGGCGATGAGCAGTTCTTC CASSTLPGQGGDEQFF TRBJ2-1 TRBV5-1 - TRBD1
TGTGCCAGCAGCCCGGTTGGACTAGCCGAAGGGGCCCAGTACTTC CASSPVGLAEGAQYF TRBJ2-5 TRBV11-2 few TRBD2
TGTGCCAGCAGCCTAAGTAGGGACAGGACAGACTATGGCTACACCTTC CASSLSRDRTDYGYTF TRBJ1-2 TRBV2 - TRBD1
TGTGCCAGCGCGCAAGCGGGGACAGGGGGTGTTGAGCAGTTCTTC CASAQAGTGGVEQFF TRBJ2-1 TRBV6-5 - TRBD1
TGCAGCGTCTCCGGGACTAGCGATACTTATGAGCAGTTCTTC CSVSGTSDTYEQFF TRBJ2-1 TRBV29-1 - TRBD2
TGTGCCAGCAGCCTAGCGGGAGGTGGAAATGAGCAGTACTTC CASSLAGGGNEQYF TRBJ2-5 TRBV6-2/TRBV6-3 - TRBD2
TGCAGCGTTGAACCCGGGAAGGAGGAGACCCAGTTCTTC CSVEPGKEETQFF TRBJ2-1 TRBV29-1 - -
TGTGCCAGCAGCCAAGTCGTAGGGCCTGGGGATACGCAGTATTTT CASSQVVGPGDTQYF TRBJ2-3 TRBV14 - -
TGTGCCAGCAGCGCCCGGGACTCGGGATTTTACGAGCAGTACTTC CASSARDSGFYEQYF TRBJ2-7 TRBV14 few -
TGCGCCAGCGGCCCGAGTAACTGGAATGAGCAGTTCTTC CASGPSNWNEQFF TRBJ2-1 TRBV4-1 - -
TGTGCCAGCAGCTCTACAATTAGTAGGGGGAGGTACAATGAGCAGTTCTTC CASSSTISRGRYNEQFF TRBJ2-1 TRBV13 - -
TGTGCCACCAGTGATTATGTTGGGAATGAGCAGTTCTTC CATSDYVGNEQFF TRBJ2-1 TRBV24-1 - -
TGCGCCAGCAGCCAAGAGGGCAGAATGAACACTGAAGCTTTCTTT CASSQEGRMNTEAFF TRBJ1-1 TRBV4-3 - -
TGTGCCAGCAGTGTGTCTAGCGGGAGTCGGGAGCAGTTCTTC CASSVSSGSREQFF TRBJ2-1 TRBV6-1 - TRBD2
TGTGCCAGCAGCGTTGGATCCGGAGAAAACACAGATACGCAGTATTTT CASSVGSGENTDTQYF TRBJ2-3 TRBV5-5 - -
TGTGCCAGTTCGGGGGATTCCGACTATGGCTACACCTTC CASSGDSDYGYTF TRBJ1-2 TRBV5-4 - -
TGTGCCACCAGACCGGGGACAGGGGGGAGGAACACTGAAGCTTTCTTT CATRPGTGGRNTEAFF TRBJ1-1 TRBV15 - TRBD1
TGTGCCAGCAGTTACACAGGGAGCGGCATTCAGTACTTC CASSYTGSGIQYF TRBJ2-4 TRBV6-2/TRBV6-3 few -
TGCGCCAGCAGCCAAGATCGGGACAGGGACTACGAGCAGTACTTC CASSQDRDRDYEQYF TRBJ2-7 TRBV4-3 few TRBD1
TGTGCCAGCAGTGGGAAGTACTATAATTCACCCCTCCACTTT CASSGKYYNSPLHF TRBJ1-6 TRBV6-6 - -
TGCGGCAGCAGCTTGGCCGGGGGTAAGAACTATGGCTACACCTTC CGSSLAGGKNYGYTF TRBJ1-2 TRBV5-1 - -
TGTGCCAGCAGTTTAGATGGCCGGAACACTGAAGCTTTCTTT CASSLDGRNTEAFF TRBJ1-1 TRBV28 - -
TGCAGTGCTAGAGATTTTGGGGCAGTGATGTACGAGCAGTACTTC CSARDFGAVMYEQYF TRBJ2-7 TRBV20-1 - -
TGTGCCAGCAGTCCCATTGGAGTTGTAAACACTGAAGCTTTCTTT CASSPIGVVNTEAFF TRBJ1-1 TRBV12-3/TRBV12-4 few -
TGCAGTGCTCCCGGAGCGTTTGGGCAGTACTTC CSAPGAFGQYF TRBJ2-7 TRBV20-1 - -